The 17 T cell receptor beta chains below all came from one sample that was sequenced in a study of STAT5B mutations in CD4+ large granular lymphocyte leukemia. Sequenced by immunoSEQ multiplex PCR; TCRdb stores in-frame clones only, minus some. The sample carries 20,000 to 25,000 clones, around three quarters recorded once. The sample was CD4+ T cells from blood buffy coats. The source is a human donor in good health.

The rearrangement uses TRBV11-2 and TRBJ2-3, with a possible D match to TRBD2 (6 bases). V lost 1 base to trimming and J lost 1 base, with 9 bases between them. This CDR3 comprises 15 residues. CDR1 is SGHAT, CDR2 FQNNGV, per germline. This CDR3 is CASSLAGGGTDTQYF. In DNA, the CDR3 is TGTGCCAGCAGCTTAGCCGGGGGAGGCACAGATACGCAGTATTTT.

The chain is built from TRBV6-6 and TRBJ1-2; no firm D call. The length of the CDR3 is 12 residues. V was cut by 7 bases and J by 4 bases, with 10 bases left in between. Looked up from germline, CDR1 is MNHNY and CDR2 is SVGAGI (reference sequence). CDR3 nucleotides: TGTGCCAGCACTTCACAAGGCTATGGCTACACCTTC. Its translation: CASTSQGYGYTF.

The chain recombines TRBV2 with TRBJ1-1, with D uncertain. The CDR3 is made up of 13 amino acids. The germline V gene encodes CDR1 SNHLY and CDR2 FYNNEI. V was shortened by 1 base and J by 0 bases, with 3 bases between the two germline ends. In DNA form, the CDR3 reads TGTGCCAGCAGTGAAGGAATGAACACTGAAGCTTTCTTT. Residues: CASSEGMNTEAFF.

V and J are TRBV21-1 and TRBJ1-4; TRBD1, as called in the table, went unchecked against the DNA. TRBV21-1 is deemed a pseudogene. The length of the CDR3 is 13 residues. CDR3 loop: CAILMRTELEGFF. The CDR3 nucleotides are TGTGCCATCTTAATGAGGACAGAACTAGAAGGTTTTTTT.

V and J are TRBV5-1 and TRBJ2-5; possibly TRBD1 or TRBD2 for D (5 bases each). V lost 0 bases to trimming and J lost 5 bases, with 17 bases between them. The CDR3 contains 16 residues. CDR1 and CDR2 (germline): SGHRS, YFSETQ. The CDR3 DNA follows: TGCGCCAGCAGCTTGGCCTCCCTTACCGGGGCGGAGACCCAGTACTTC. This encodes CASSLASLTGAETQYF.

This chain uses TRBV6-5 with TRBJ1-3; no clear D. With 8 bases removed from V and 0 bases from J, the gap between germline ends came to 5 bases. The germline V gene encodes CDR1 MNHEY and CDR2 SVGAGI. The CDR3 extends over 12 amino acids. This CDR3 reads CASGYSGNTIYF. The CDR3 nucleotides read TGTGCCAGCGGGTACTCTGGAAACACCATATATTTT.

The chain is built from TRBV9 and TRBJ1-1; unclear D gene. The germline V gene has CDR1 SGDLS and CDR2 YYNGEE. This CDR3 spans 15 amino acids. Trimming cost V 0 bases and J 0 bases, with 9 bases left between them. This chain's CDR3 is CASSVGPQMNTEAFF. The DNA of the CDR3 is TGTGCCAGCAGCGTAGGCCCCCAGATGAACACTGAAGCTTTCTTT.

The chain links TRBV30 to TRBJ1-4; D is ambiguous. The length of the CDR3 is 15 residues. V lost 1 base and J lost 0, with 9 bases in between. Germline V gene data show CDR1 as GTSNPN and CDR2 as SVGIG (reference sequence). This CDR3 is CAWSGGFATNEKLFF. The CDR3, as DNA: TGTGCCTGGAGTGGCGGGTTTGCAACTAATGAAAAACTGTTTTTT.

The chain combines TRBV5-6 with TRBJ1-3, with D tentatively TRBD1 (6 bases). Trimming cost V 2 bases and J 3 bases, with 21 bases left between them. Germline-derived CDR1 and CDR2 are SGHDT and YYEEEE. This CDR3 contains 18 residues. The DNA for the CDR3 is TGTGCCAGCAGCTTTCCAGGGAAGGGGGGAACATTTGGAAACACCATATATTTT. The encoded protein is CASSFPGKGGTFGNTIYF.

This sequence joins TRBV7-9 and TRBJ2-1; D call uncertain. Trimming took 5 bases from V and 5 from J, leaving 16 bases between them. CDR3 length: 15 residues. Germline V CDR1 and CDR2: SEHNR, FQNEAQ (reference sequence). The CDR3 spells CASSRTPASHNEQFF. CDR3 nucleotides: TGTGCCAGCAGCCGAACGCCGGCTTCCCACAATGAGCAGTTCTTC.

The rearrangement uses TRBV18 and TRBJ2-2; D is possibly TRBD1 (7 bases). The CDR3 extends over 15 amino acids. V was trimmed by 4 bases and J by 3 bases, leaving 12 bases between them. Germline CDR1 KGHSH, CDR2 LQKENI. CDR3 amino acids: CASSRDREDTGELFF. The CDR3 coding sequence is TGTGCCAGCTCACGAGACAGGGAGGACACCGGGGAGCTGTTTTTT.

The chain combines TRBV6-5 with TRBJ1-1, with unresolved D. From germline, CDR1 is MNHEY and CDR2 SVGAGI. The CDR3 contains 15 residues. Trimming pared 4 bases from V and 6 bases from J, leaving 18 bases between. This CDR3 reads CASSSHLASGAEAFF. CDR3 in DNA: TGTGCCAGCAGTTCCCACCTTGCTTCCGGCGCTGAAGCTTTCTTT.

The rearrangement links TRBV7-2 to TRBJ2-1, with 8 bases matching TRBD2. Trimming took 6 bases from V and 2 from J; bases not matched to a gene: 6. The CDR3 contains 15 residues. Germline V lookup: CDR1 SGHTA, CDR2 FQGNSA. The CDR3 protein is CASSLSGSPYNEQFF. DNA for the CDR3: TGTGCCAGCAGTTTAAGCGGGAGCCCCTACAATGAGCAGTTCTTC.

This clone appeared a single time. The chain is built from TRBV29-1 and TRBJ2-7, with TRBD2 matching over 10 bases. Germline V gene lookup returns CDR1 SQVTM and CDR2 ANQGSEA. The CDR3 sequence is 13 residues long. V lost 7 bases to trimming and J lost 4 bases; unmatched junction nucleotides: 7. The CDR3: CSATGLAAYEQYF. In DNA form, the CDR3 reads TGCAGCGCCACTGGACTAGCGGCATACGAGCAGTACTTC.

J is TRBJ2-7 and V is TRBV7-2, with TRBD2 identical over 10 bases. V lost 5 bases and J lost 2; bases outside the gene matches: 6. The CDR3 runs to 15 residues. Germline CDR1 is SGHTA and CDR2 is FQGNSA. This CDR3 reads CASSPAGGPTYEQYF. The CDR3 region has the DNA TGTGCCAGCAGCCCAGCGGGAGGGCCAACCTACGAGCAGTACTTC.

V gene TRBV5-4 combines with J gene TRBJ2-5; D remains unclear. Trimming cost V 4 bases and J 0 bases, with 4 bases left between them. The germline CDR1 and CDR2 sequences are SGHNT and YYREEE (reference sequence). CDR3 size: 12 residues. The CDR3 DNA is TGTGCCAGCAGCCCACACCAAGAGACCCAGTACTTC. It specifies CASSPHQETQYF.

For the CDR3, the DNA is TGTGCCAGCACTAGCTACAATGAGCAGTTCTTC. It codes for CASTSYNEQFF. This chain links TRBV7-9 with TRBJ2-1; D unresolved. The CDR3 length is 11 residues. Trimming cost V 7 bases and J 3 bases, with 4 bases left between them. Germline assignment: CDR1 SEHNR and CDR2 FQNEAQ (reference sequence).